Shown below are 28 T cell receptor beta chains from a single sample sequenced in a study of blood T cell repertoires in COVID-19. Sequenced by immunoSEQ multiplex PCR; TCRdb stores in-frame clones only, minus some. The top ten hold 7.9% of the sample, which has approximately 110,000 clones, 75% to 85% seen once. The specimen sequenced was peripheral blood. Receptors were obtained from a man in his sixties or seventies with acute or convalescent COVID-19.

This rearrangement joins TRBV3-1 (or the pseudogene TRBV3-2) to TRBJ1-1; D gene uncertain. Looked up from germline, CDR1 is LGHDT and CDR2 is YNNKEL (reference sequence). V gave up 4 bases and J gave up 2 bases, with 14 bases separating them. CDR3 length: 15 residues. The CDR3 reads CASSLYHRVNTEAFF. The CDR3 DNA reads TGTGCCAGCAGCCTTTATCACCGGGTAAACACTGAAGCTTTCTTT.

The chain carries TRBV18 and TRBJ1-1, with D tentatively TRBD1 (6 bases). Trimming shortened V by 1 base and J by 7 bases, and 16 bases separated the two germline ends. The CDR3 is 15 residues long. Germline assignment: CDR1 KGHSH and CDR2 LQKENI. CDR3 sequence: CASSPQKGGDGEAFF. CDR3 DNA: TGTGCCAGCTCACCACAAAAGGGGGGGGATGGTGAAGCTTTCTTT.

The DNA for the CDR3 is TGTGCCAGCGTGGGACAGGGGAATCAGCCCCAGCATTTT. Amino acid sequence: CASVGQGNQPQHF. The genes are TRBV28 and TRBJ1-5, with 10 bases that match TRBD1. CDR3 length: 13 amino acids. J gave up 4 bases and V 8 bases, and 2 bases lay outside the gene matches. Germline lookup yields CDR1 MDHEN and CDR2 SYDVKM.

The chain couples TRBV6-5 to TRBJ1-2; TRBD1 aligns across 8 bases. CDR1 MNHEY and CDR2 SVGAGI come from the germline V gene. V gave up 7 bases and J gave up 7 bases; unmatched junction bases: 11. This CDR3 region has 14 residues. CDR3: CASTLDRGHPGYTF. As DNA, the CDR3 is TGTGCCAGCACCCTTGACAGGGGCCATCCTGGCTACACCTTC.

The CDR3 bases are TGCGCCACCAGGGAGCGGGGGGGCCATGATGAGCAGTTCTTC. Its protein product is CATRERGGHDEQFF. V gene TRBV5-1 combines with J gene TRBJ2-1; 10 bases are shared with TRBD2. Germline V gives CDR1 SGHRS, CDR2 YFSETQ. CDR3 size: 14 residues. The V gene end was trimmed by 9 bases and the J gene end by 8 bases; junction bases not matched to a gene: 11.

The chain has TRBV30 and TRBJ1-1; weak D call: TRBD1 (5 bases). Germline values: CDR1 GTSNPN, CDR2 SVGIG (reference sequence). CDR3 length equals 13 residues. Trimming took off 5 bases at V and 4 bases at J, with 14 bases between the two ends. CDR3 DNA sequence: TGTGCCTGGGTACAGGAGCTGAGCACTGAAGCTTTCTTT. It encodes CAWVQELSTEAFF.

The chain is built from TRBV10-3 and TRBJ2-7; D uncertain. V lost 6 bases, J lost 0 bases, and 6 bases lay in between. The V gene's germline CDR1 is ENHRY and CDR2 SYGVKD. The CDR3 spans 12 residues. This chain's CDR3 is CAISSNSYEQYF. The CDR3 nucleotides read TGTGCCATCAGCAGTAACTCCTACGAGCAGTACTTC.

V is TRBV15 and J is TRBJ1-2; perhaps TRBD1 as D (5 bases). This CDR3 is 14 amino acids long. Germline CDR1 reads LNHNV; CDR2 reads YYDKDF (reference sequence). V shed 0 bases and J shed 8 bases, with 13 bases lying between them. CDR3 DNA: TGTGCCACCAGCAGAGATCAAGGGGTGTCCGGCTACACCTTC. Translating gives CATSRDQGVSGYTF. The full variable domain, with the rest looked up from reference TRBV15 and TRBJ1-2, is DAMVIQNPRYQVTQFGKPVTLSCSQTLNHNVMYWYQQKSSQAPKLLFHYYDKDFNNEADTPDNFQSRRPNTSFCFLDIRSPGLGDTAMYLCATSRDQGVSGYTFGSGTRLTVV.

V gene TRBV10-2 combines with J gene TRBJ1-4; 7 bases agree with TRBD1. J was trimmed by 10 bases and V by 6 bases; bases with no gene match: 8. The germline gives CDR1 WSHSY, CDR2 SAAADI. The CDR3 is 13 residues long. The chain's CDR3 is CASRHRTGLKLFF. The CDR3 nucleotides read TGCGCCAGCAGACACCGGACAGGTCTAAAACTGTTTTTT.

The sample holds one count of this clone. The V gene is TRBV27, the J gene TRBJ1-1; D is possibly TRBD1 (5 bases). The V gene's germline CDR1 is MNHEY and CDR2 SMNVEV (reference sequence). The CDR3 loop spans 15 amino acids. V lost 1 base and J lost 1, with 10 bases in between. This chain's CDR3 is CASSLWDGGNTEAFF. The DNA for the CDR3 is TGTGCCAGCAGTTTATGGGACGGGGGGAACACTGAAGCTTTCTTT.

The chain recombines TRBV19 with TRBJ2-6; D uncertain. CDR1 is LNHDA, CDR2 SQIVND, per germline (reference sequence). This CDR3 spans 13 amino acids. Trimming stripped 7 bases from V and 2 bases from J, with 6 bases between. For the CDR3, the DNA is TGTGCCAGTACCCCGGCTGGGGCCAACGTCCTGACTTTC. It codes for CASTPAGANVLTF.

The chain carries TRBV18 and TRBJ1-2, with a possible D match to TRBD1 (5 bases). Germline V gives CDR1 KGHSH, CDR2 LQKENI. The CDR3 consists of 18 residues. V was trimmed by 0 bases and J by 4 bases, leaving 21 bases between them. The CDR3 reads CASSPPILTGPIGYGYTF. Here the CDR3 DNA reads TGTGCCAGCTCACCACCGATTTTAACAGGCCCCATCGGCTATGGCTACACCTTC.

This chain joins TRBV11-2 and TRBJ1-2; D possibly corresponds to TRBD1 (6 bases). Trimming removed 2 bases at V and 8 bases at J, with 18 bases between. In germline, CDR1 is SGHAT, CDR2 FQNNGV. The CDR3 length is 15 residues. CDR3 in amino acids: CASSLNAGVAGGYTF. The CDR3, as DNA: TGTGCCAGCAGCTTAAACGCAGGGGTAGCGGGGGGCTACACCTTC.

This chain connects TRBV18 to TRBJ1-1; TRBD1 might be the D (6 bases). From germline, CDR1 is KGHSH and CDR2 LQKENI. Trimming removed 5 bases at V and 6 bases at J, with 13 bases between. The CDR3 loop spans 13 amino acids. The CDR3 sequence: CASSADRTAEAFF. As DNA, the CDR3 is TGTGCCAGCTCAGCCGACAGGACGGCTGAAGCTTTCTTT.

The J gene is TRBJ1-4, the V gene TRBV14; 7 bases map to TRBD1. With V trimmed by 4 bases and J by 13 bases, 9 bases remained unmatched. The length of the CDR3 is 13 residues. The germline V gene encodes CDR1 SGHDN and CDR2 FVKESK. The CDR3 bases are TGTGCCAGCAGCCCTTCCCACTGGGACAGACTGTTTTTT. Protein: CASSPSHWDRLFF.

In its sample, this clone was seen a few times. This chain joins TRBV5-5 and TRBJ1-2; 7 bases align to TRBD1. CDR1 is SGHKS and CDR2 is YYEKEE in the germline V gene (reference sequence). With V trimmed by 4 bases and J by 3 bases, 3 bases remained unmatched. There are 13 residues in the CDR3. The CDR3 DNA is TGTGCCAGCAGCGCCACAGGGGACTATGGCTACACCTTC. Translating gives CASSATGDYGYTF. Complete variable domain (other parts from reference TRBV5-5 and TRBJ1-2): DAGVTQSPTHLIKTRGQQVTLRCSPISGHKSVSWYQQVLGQGPQFIFQYYEKEERGRGNFPDRFSARQFPNYSSELNVNALLLGDSALYLCASSATGDYGYTFGSGTRLTVV.

The chain uses TRBV12-3 or TRBV12-4 and TRBJ1-5; 7 bases fit TRBD1. There are 13 residues in the CDR3. V lost 5 bases, J lost 11 bases, and 9 bases stayed unmatched. The CDR3 spells CASSPTGAGAQHF. The CDR3 DNA follows: TGTGCCAGCAGTCCCACAGGGGCCGGGGCCCAGCATTTT.

The chain carries TRBV12-3 or TRBV12-4 and TRBJ1-1; D perhaps matches TRBD1 (5 bases). This CDR3 is 12 amino acids long. V was cut by 4 bases and J by 4 bases, with 7 bases left in between. CDR3 protein: CASSSGPTEAFF. CDR3 in DNA: TGTGCCAGCAGTTCAGGGCCCACTGAAGCTTTCTTT.

The chain is built from TRBV12-3 or TRBV12-4 and TRBJ1-1; D may be TRBD1 (6 bases). V was shortened by 6 bases and J by 4 bases, with 12 bases between the two germline ends. CDR3 length equals 13 residues. CDR3 amino acids: CASSPQGTTEAFF. The CDR3 bases are TGTGCCAGCAGCCCCCAGGGGACCACTGAAGCTTTCTTT.

J is TRBJ1-2 and V is TRBV6-5; D unresolved. Germline V lookup: CDR1 MNHEY, CDR2 SVGAGI. V was shortened by 0 bases and J by 3 bases, with 8 bases between the two germline ends. The CDR3 totals 14 residues. This CDR3 is CASSYSDTDYGYTF. The CDR3 DNA reads TGTGCCAGCAGTTACTCCGACACCGACTATGGCTACACCTTC.

CDR3 bases: TGTGCCAGCAGTTTATCGGCGGTTAGCAATCAGCCCCAGCATTTT. Amino acids: CASSLSAVSNQPQHF. J is TRBJ1-5 and V is TRBV27; D not certain. CDR1 and CDR2 (germline): MNHEY, SMNVEV (reference sequence). This CDR3 contains 15 residues. The V gene lost 0 bases and the J gene lost 0 bases, with 6 bases spanning the gap.

The chain has TRBV2 and TRBJ2-1; TRBD2 might be the D (5 bases). V lost 8 bases and J lost 4, with 18 bases in between. CDR3 length: 15 amino acids. CDR1 and CDR2 from the germline V gene are SNHLY and FYNNEI. The CDR3 coding sequence is TGTGCCAGCCCGAGGGCCACTTCGGCGTACAATGAGCAGTTCTTC. Translated: CASPRATSAYNEQFF.

Judged by abundance, this clone is medium-sized. The chain recombines TRBV6-6 with TRBJ1-1, with 7 bases aligning to TRBD1. The V and J ends lost 5 bases and 1 base, in that order; junction bases with no gene match: 1. CDR1 MNHNY and CDR2 SVGAGI come from the germline V gene (reference sequence). The length of the CDR3 is 13 residues. The CDR3 bases are TGTGCCAGCAGTGACAGGGAGAACACTGAAGCTTTCTTT. The encoded protein is CASSDRENTEAFF.

This chain links TRBV18 with TRBJ2-2; TRBD1 matches 7 bases. The CDR3 runs 15 residues. J gave up 3 bases and V 6 bases, and 7 bases lay outside the gene matches. CDR1 KGHSH and CDR2 LQKENI come from the germline V gene. The CDR3 region has the DNA TGTGCCAGCTCCCCGATTCAGGGGGACACCGGGGAGCTGTTTTTT. It is translated as CASSPIQGDTGELFF.

V usage is TRBV5-1 and J usage is TRBJ1-6, with 7 bases fitting TRBD1. The J segment lost 5 bases and the V segment lost 7 bases, leaving 3 bases of the junction unmatched. The CDR3 consists of 13 residues. Germline assignment: CDR1 SGHRS and CDR2 YFSETQ. DNA for the CDR3: TGCGCCAGCGGACAGGAGCATAATTCACCCCTCCACTTT. Its translation: CASGQEHNSPLHF.

There are a few counts of this clone. The J gene is TRBJ1-2, the V gene TRBV6-2 or TRBV6-3; D is ambiguous. This CDR3 is 14 amino acids long. Germline lookup yields CDR1 MNHEY and CDR2 SVGEGT. Trimming took off 5 bases at V and 4 bases at J, with 14 bases between the two ends. The DNA of the CDR3 is TGTGCCAGCAGTGCGTCCGGGAGATCCTATGGCTACACCTTC. Translation: CASSASGRSYGYTF.

The rearrangement links TRBV5-1 to TRBJ1-3; no clear D gene. CDR3 size: 15 residues. Trimming took 3 bases from V and 0 from J, leaving 10 bases between them. Germline V gene data show CDR1 as SGHRS and CDR2 as YFSETQ. The CDR3 DNA is TGCGCCAGCAGCTCCCTATCTAGCTCTGGAAACACCATATATTTT. Amino acids: CASSSLSSSGNTIYF.

The chain joins TRBV3-1 (or the pseudogene TRBV3-2) to TRBJ1-1, with D hard to call. The germline gives CDR1 LGHDT, CDR2 YNNKEL (reference sequence). V lost 1 base and J lost 6, with 6 bases in between. The CDR3 is made up of 12 amino acids. CDR3 sequence: CASSQGPPEAFF. The CDR3 DNA reads as TGTGCCAGCAGCCAAGGGCCTCCTGAAGCTTTCTTT.